This T cell receptor (beta chain) was recovered during a study of cytomegalovirus exposure and HLA in healthy donors. The table came from immunoSEQ multiplex PCR; TCRdb's copy has only in-frame clones and leaves some out. Of about 220,000 clones in the sample, about nine tenths are singletons; the top ten hold more than 0.85%. CDR1 and CDR2 (germline): SGHRS, YFSETQ. V lost 2 bases and J lost 0; bases outside the gene matches: 6. The CDR3 length is 17 residues. The receptor was isolated from a woman between 18 and 29 years old in good health and CMV-seronegative. The chain couples TRBV5-1 to TRBJ2-1; TRBD1 matches at 9 bases. Sequencing was performed on PBMCs. The CDR3 nucleotides are TGCGCCAGCAGCTTAATAATGGGACAGGGCTCCTACAATGAGCAGTTCTTC. This translates into CASSLIMGQGSYNEQFF.